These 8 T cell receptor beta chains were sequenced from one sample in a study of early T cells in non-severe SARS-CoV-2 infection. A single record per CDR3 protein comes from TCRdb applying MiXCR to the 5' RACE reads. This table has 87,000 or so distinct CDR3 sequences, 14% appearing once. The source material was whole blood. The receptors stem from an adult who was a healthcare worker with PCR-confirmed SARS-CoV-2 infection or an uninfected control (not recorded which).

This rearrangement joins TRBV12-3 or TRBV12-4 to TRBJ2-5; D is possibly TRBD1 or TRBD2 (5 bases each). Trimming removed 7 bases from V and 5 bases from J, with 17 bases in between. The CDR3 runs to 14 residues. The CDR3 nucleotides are TGTGCCAGCAAGGAACAGGACTCTGGGGAGACCCAGTACTTC. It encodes CASKEQDSGETQYF.

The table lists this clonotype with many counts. CDR3 sequence (DNA): TGTGCCAGCAGTCAGGCCCCAGGGGGCTATGGCTACACCTTC. It encodes CASSQAPGGYGYTF. The chain employs TRBV6-2 or TRBV6-3 and TRBJ1-2; 7 bases agree with TRBD1. The CDR3 has 14 residues. Germline V gene data show CDR1 as MNHEY and CDR2 as SVGEGT. Germline trimming cut 5 bases from V and 4 bases from J; bases unmatched to any gene: 7.

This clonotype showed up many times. DNA for the CDR3: TGTGCCAGCAGCCCACGACGAAGGGGGGGAGAGACAGATACGCAGTATTTT. This translates into CASSPRRRGGETDTQYF. The chain couples TRBV6-6 to TRBJ2-3; D possibly corresponds to TRBD2 (7 bases). The CDR3 extends over 17 amino acids. The germline V gene has CDR1 MNHNY and CDR2 SVGAGI (reference sequence). V was shortened by 6 bases and J by 3 bases, with 22 bases between the two germline ends.

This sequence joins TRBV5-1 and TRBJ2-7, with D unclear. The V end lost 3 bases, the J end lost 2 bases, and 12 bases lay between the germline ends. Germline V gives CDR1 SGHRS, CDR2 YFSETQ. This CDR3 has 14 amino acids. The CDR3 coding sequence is TGCGCCAGCAGCTCAGACGGGTCTACCTACGAGCAGTACTTC. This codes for CASSSDGSTYEQYF.

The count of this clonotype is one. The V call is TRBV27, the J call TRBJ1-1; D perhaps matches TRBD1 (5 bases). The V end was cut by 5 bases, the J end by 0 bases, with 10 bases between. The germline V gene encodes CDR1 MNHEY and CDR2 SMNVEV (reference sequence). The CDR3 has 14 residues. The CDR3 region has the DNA TGTGCCAGCAGTGTCCAGGGATTGAACACTGAAGCTTTCTTT. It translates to CASSVQGLNTEAFF.

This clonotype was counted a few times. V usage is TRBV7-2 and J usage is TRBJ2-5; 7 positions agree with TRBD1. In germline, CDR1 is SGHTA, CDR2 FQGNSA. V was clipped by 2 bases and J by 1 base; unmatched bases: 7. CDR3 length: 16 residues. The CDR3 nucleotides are TGTGCCAGCAGCTTAAGGACAGGACCCGCCCAAGAGACCCAGTACTTC. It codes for CASSLRTGPAQETQYF. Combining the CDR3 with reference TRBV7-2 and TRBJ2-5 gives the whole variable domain GAGVSQSPSNKVTEKGKDVELRCDPISGHTALYWYRQSLGQGLEFLIYFQGNSAPDKSGLPSDRFSAERTGGSVSTLTIQRTQQEDSAVYLCASSLRTGPAQETQYFGPGTRLLVL.

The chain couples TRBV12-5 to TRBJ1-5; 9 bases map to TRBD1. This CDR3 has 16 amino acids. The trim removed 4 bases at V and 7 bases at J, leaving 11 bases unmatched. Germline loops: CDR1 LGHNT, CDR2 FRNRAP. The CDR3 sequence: CASGSCPDRGKQPQHF. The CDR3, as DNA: TGTGCTAGTGGTTCTTGCCCGGACAGGGGTAAGCAGCCCCAGCATTTT.

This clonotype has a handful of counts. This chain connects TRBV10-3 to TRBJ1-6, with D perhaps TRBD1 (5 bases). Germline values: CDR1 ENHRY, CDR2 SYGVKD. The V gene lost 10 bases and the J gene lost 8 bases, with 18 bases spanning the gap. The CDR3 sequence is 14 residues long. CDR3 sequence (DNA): TGTGCCACCAATACTCGGGACGGGGATTCACCCCTCCACTTT. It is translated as CATNTRDGDSPLHF.